This T cell receptor beta chain was sequenced in a study of high-grade serous ovarian cancer treatment subgroups. About the research overall: Mean per sample: about 15,000 reads, around 7,100 unique TCR beta rearrangements. Study-wide points: Tumors within one patient showed repertoire similarity of roughly 0.11 to 0.8.

The assay was immunoSEQ multiplex PCR, and TCRdb's table has in-frame clones only and misses some. The data contain some 28,000 clones, around 84% of them singletons. Per the germline V gene, CDR1 is ENHRY and CDR2 is SYGVKD. CDR3 size: 13 residues. V shed 6 bases and J shed 1 base, with 10 bases lying between them. Tumor samples were obtained before definitive surgery or chemotherapy. The sample holds one count of this clone. Its specificity is unknown. The J gene is TRBJ2-7, the V gene TRBV10-3; D possibly corresponds to TRBD2 (6 bases). The sample consisted of tumor tissue. This receptor was identified in a human donor with high-grade serous ovarian cancer. CDR3: CAISGTRSYEQYF. The DNA for the CDR3 is TGTGCCATCAGCGGGACTCGTTCCTACGAGCAGTACTTC.